This TCR beta chain was captured by sequencing in a study of T cell responses to AZD1222 COVID-19 vaccine. Trimming removed 3 bases from V and 0 bases from J; junction bases left unmatched: 8. This CDR3 has 18 amino acids. Germline V gene data show CDR1 as SGHDN and CDR2 as FVKESK. Method: immunoSEQ multiplex PCR; TCRdb's copy keeps in-frame clones and lacks some. Of about 120,000 clones listed, around nine tenths were seen once; the top ten hold over 7.5%. This clone was seen once. Its antigen is undetermined. Study results and caveats: Repertoires were sampled only after the peak T cell response. Per reports, nearly half of all spike-specific TCRs target regions that are unmutated in variants.

The sequenced sample was peripheral blood, obtained on day 0 of AZD1222 vaccination. This clonotype was obtained from an adult in good health. The chain is built from TRBV14 and TRBJ2-2, with 9 bases matching TRBD2. The CDR3 sequence is CASSHKGSGGPNTGELFF. CDR3 DNA: TGTGCCAGCAGCCACAAGGGAAGCGGGGGGCCGAACACCGGGGAGCTGTTTTTT.